This record looks at one TCR beta chain sequence and its context. Germline-derived CDR1 and CDR2 are GTSNPN and SVGIG (reference sequence). This CDR3 is 15 amino acids long. The V end lost 3 bases, the J end lost 0 bases, and 14 bases lay between the germline ends. These data originate in a study of memory CD4+ T cells and cytomegalovirus serostatus. The sort gate was single viable CD3+CD4+CD8-CD45RO+ cells for memory CD4+ T cells. Positive selection with CD4 microbeads enriched total CD4+ T cells. Clones were read by immunoSEQ multiplex PCR, and TCRdb kept only the in-frame ones, dropping some. This table holds 50,000 to 75,000 clones, approximately 85% found once.

The rearrangement uses TRBV30 and TRBJ1-1, with D maybe TRBD1 (5 bases). The sequencing sample was made of memory CD4+ T cells from blood. This TCR was sampled from an adult in good health and CMV-seronegative. CDR3 loop: CAWRGVRSMNTEAFF. As DNA, the CDR3 is TGTGCCTGGAGGGGGGTTAGGAGTATGAACACTGAAGCTTTCTTT.